This T cell receptor (beta chain) is from a study of blood T cell repertoires in COVID-19. The authors' processing: Amplification of reference gene primers was used by the study to estimate nucleated cell counts. Sequenced by immunoSEQ multiplex PCR; TCRdb stores in-frame clones only, minus some. V and J calls and clone size come straight from that table; D and trimming were deduced from the DNA. The table includes hundreds of thousands of clones, roughly 90% detected once. Germline lookup yields CDR1 SGHTS and CDR2 YDEGEE. V lost 3 bases to trimming and J lost 2 bases, with 8 bases between them. The length of the CDR3 is 13 residues. The table lists this clone with a count of one.

Input material: peripheral blood. The chain combines TRBV5-8 with TRBJ1-2; D remains ambiguous. The TCR was taken from a woman aged 25 to 39 with COVID-19, enrolled during active disease. This chain's CDR3 is CASSSPLNYGYTF. The CDR3 DNA reads as TGTGCCAGCAGCTCCCCCTTAAACTATGGCTACACCTTC.